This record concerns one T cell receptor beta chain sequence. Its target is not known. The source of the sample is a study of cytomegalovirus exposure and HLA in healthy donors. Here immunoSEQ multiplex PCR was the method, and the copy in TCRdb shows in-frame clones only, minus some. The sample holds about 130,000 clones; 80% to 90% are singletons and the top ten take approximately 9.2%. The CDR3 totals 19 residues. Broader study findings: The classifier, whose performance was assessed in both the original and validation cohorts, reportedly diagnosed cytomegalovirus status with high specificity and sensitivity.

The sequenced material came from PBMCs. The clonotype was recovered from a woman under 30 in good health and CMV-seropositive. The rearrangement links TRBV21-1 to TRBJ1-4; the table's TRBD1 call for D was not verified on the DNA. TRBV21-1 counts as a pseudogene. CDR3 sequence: CASSKLMDRDSSENEKLFF. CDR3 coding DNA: TGTGCCAGCTCGAAACTGATGGACAGGGACAGTTCAGAGAATGAAAAACTGTTTTTT.